This paragraph reports one T cell receptor (beta chain). The antigen remains undetermined. This entry belongs to a study of cytomegalovirus exposure and HLA in healthy donors. Findings and limits, study-wide: An analysis was carried out later, and it reportedly showed fewer N-insertions in an Asian-associated ancestry cluster than the approximately 700-donor mean. About 180 TCR beta chains were listed as cytomegalovirus-associated. Previously analyzed data showed that most TCR beta V segments were productive at a frequency of about 87% or about 30%. Sequencing depth roughly uniform across donors was assumed in presence/absence analyses.

Trimming removed 6 bases from V and 6 bases from J, with 12 bases in between. This CDR3 is 13 amino acids long. Germline V gene lookup returns CDR1 LNHDA and CDR2 SQIVND (reference sequence). Primers: 60 Vbeta forward and 13 Jbeta reverse. Measured with immunoSEQ multiplex PCR; TCRdb has only the in-frame clones, and not every one. The sample lists about 150,000 clones; 60% to 80% were seen once. The sample was PBMCs. The chain is built from TRBV19 and TRBJ1-5; D gene ambiguous. The origin of this receptor is a man under 40 in good health and CMV-seronegative. The CDR3 protein is CASSDFAGQPQHF. CDR3 nucleotides: TGTGCCAGTAGCGATTTCGCGGGTCAGCCCCAGCATTTT.